This T cell receptor (beta chain) is from a study of cytomegalovirus exposure and HLA in healthy donors. Use of 60 Vbeta and 13 Jbeta primers characterized the PCR. Libraries were prepared by immunoSEQ multiplex PCR; TCRdb keeps only in-frame clonotypes and omits some of them. The sample holds approximately 110,000 clones, 73% seen once. This CDR3 has 13 amino acids. V trimming: 7 bases; J trimming: 6 bases; junction bases outside the gene matches: 6. Germline assignment: CDR1 LNHDA and CDR2 SQIVND (reference sequence). In this sample, this clone turned up a few times. What it binds is not known. Notes on the study in general: Productive rates of about 87% or about 30% were seen for most TCR beta V segments in an earlier analysis. Only CMV serostatus was available as immune exposure information. Links to common viral pathogens appeared, in a later analysis, for several of the most significant clusters.

J is TRBJ2-5 and V is TRBV19; TRBD1 aligns across 9 bases. The receptor was derived from a woman in her 30s in good health and CMV-seronegative. Specimen: PBMCs. Here the CDR3 reads CASTPTGGKTQYF. CDR3 nucleotides: TGTGCCAGTACCCCGACAGGGGGAAAGACCCAGTACTTC.